This passage covers 27 T cell receptor beta chains from one sample sequenced in a study of cytomegalovirus exposure and HLA in healthy donors. The PCR contained 60 Vbeta and 13 Jbeta primers. Assay used: immunoSEQ multiplex PCR; TCRdb lists only in-frame clones, some missing. The sample yields approximately 88,000 clones, about 79% seen once. Sequences were obtained from PBMCs. These receptors all come from a man between 18 and 35 years old in good health and CMV-seropositive.

This chain joins TRBV15 and TRBJ1-1; D may be TRBD1 (5 bases). V shed 1 base and J shed 1 base, with 13 bases lying between them. The V gene's germline CDR1 is LNHNV and CDR2 YYDKDF (reference sequence). The CDR3 loop spans 16 amino acids. The CDR3 DNA sequence: TGTGCCACCAGCAGAGTGGGGGGGTGGGGGAACACTGAAGCTTTCTTT. Translating gives CATSRVGGWGNTEAFF.

This chain uses TRBV28 with TRBJ2-1, with unresolved D. The V and J ends lost 3 bases and 10 bases respectively, with 7 bases between them. The CDR3 has 11 residues. The germline V gene encodes CDR1 MDHEN and CDR2 SYDVKM. CDR3 protein: CASSFRFEQFF. The DNA of the CDR3 is TGTGCCAGCAGTTTCAGGTTCGAGCAGTTCTTC. Complete variable domain (other parts from reference TRBV28 and TRBJ2-1): DVKVTQSSRYLVKRTGEKVFLECVQDMDHENMFWYRQDPGLGLRLIYFSYDVKMKEKGDIPEGYSVSREKKERFSLILESASTNQTSMYLCASSFRFEQFFGPGTRLTVL.

The rearrangement joins TRBV27 to TRBJ1-1; maybe TRBD1 (5 bases). Germline V lookup: CDR1 MNHEY, CDR2 SMNVEV (reference sequence). The CDR3 consists of 13 residues. The V and J ends lost 5 bases and 3 bases respectively, with 10 bases between them. As DNA, the CDR3 is TGTGCCAGCAGTGGGGGAGGGGACACTGAAGCTTTCTTT. Translation gives CASSGGGDTEAFF.

The chain links TRBV2 to TRBJ2-1; 14 positions match TRBD2. The J segment lost 10 bases and the V segment lost 0 bases, leaving 2 bases of the junction unmatched. The CDR3 sequence is 15 residues long. Per the germline V gene, CDR1 is SNHLY and CDR2 is FYNNEI. Here the CDR3 DNA reads TGTGCCAGCAGTGAAGCGGGACTAGCGGGAGACGAGCAGTTCTTC. Translating it yields CASSEAGLAGDEQFF.

V gene TRBV28 combines with J gene TRBJ2-7; 7 bases fit TRBD2. After removal of 7 bases from V and 7 bases from J, the junction contained 7 bases not matched to a gene. CDR3 size: 12 residues. Germline CDR1 is MDHEN and CDR2 is SYDVKM. CDR3 in DNA: TGTGCCAGCACCTCACTAGCGCAGGAGCAGTACTTC. It translates to CASTSLAQEQYF.

The J gene is TRBJ1-2, the V gene TRBV5-1, with 7 positions matching TRBD1. Germline trimming cut 9 bases from V and 1 base from J; bases unmatched to any gene: 15. CDR3 size: 16 residues. Germline CDR1 and CDR2: SGHRS and YFSETQ. CDR3 nucleotides: TGCGCCACTAAGCCTACGGGACAGCCTCGTAACTATGGCTACACCTTC. Amino acids: CATKPTGQPRNYGYTF.

The V call is TRBV10-3, the J call TRBJ1-1; the match to TRBD1 covers 7 bases. The CDR3 covers 15 residues. Germline V gene sequence: CDR1 ENHRY, CDR2 SYGVKD. V lost 9 bases and J lost 3; bases outside the gene matches: 13. The CDR3 here is CAIAGGNGLDTEAFF. CDR3 nucleotides: TGTGCCATTGCAGGGGGAAACGGTCTGGACACTGAAGCTTTCTTT.

The rearrangement uses TRBV2 and TRBJ1-2; TRBD1 aligns across 8 bases. With V trimmed by 8 bases and J by 7 bases, 6 bases remained unmatched. The length of the CDR3 is 12 residues. The germline gives CDR1 SNHLY, CDR2 FYNNEI. Written as DNA, the CDR3 is TGTGCCAGCTCGGACAGGGCCCTTGGCTACACCTTC. This encodes CASSDRALGYTF. Full variable domain (outside the CDR3, taken from reference TRBV2 and TRBJ1-2): EPEVTQTPSHQVTQMGQEVILRCVPISNHLYFYWYRQILGQKVEFLVSFYNNEISEKSEIFDDQFSVERPDGSNFTLKIRSTKLEDSAMYFCASSDRALGYTFGSGTRLTVV.

This clone has just one count. The chain joins TRBV5-1 to TRBJ2-7; 7 bases fit TRBD2. Trimming removed 5 bases from V and 6 bases from J; junction bases left unmatched: 5. CDR1 SGHRS and CDR2 YFSETQ come from the germline V gene. The CDR3 length is 12 residues. CDR3 residues: CASSSTSREQYF. CDR3 coding DNA: TGCGCCAGCAGTTCGACTAGCCGCGAGCAGTACTTC.

The chain couples TRBV27 to TRBJ1-4, with a tentative D call TRBD1 (5 bases). V shed 6 bases and J shed 2 bases, with 10 bases lying between them. This CDR3 region has 14 residues. The germline gives CDR1 MNHEY, CDR2 SMNVEV (reference sequence). The CDR3 loop is CASSPWGTNEKLFF. CDR3 bases: TGTGCCAGCAGCCCCTGGGGCACTAATGAAAAACTGTTTTTT.

The V and J genes are TRBV2 and TRBJ1-2; D call uncertain. The CDR3 extends over 15 amino acids. Trimming removed 3 bases from V and 6 bases from J, with 17 bases in between. From germline, CDR1 is SNHLY and CDR2 FYNNEI. The CDR3 spells CASSERSGWVNGYTF. CDR3 sequence (DNA): TGTGCCAGCAGTGAGAGATCGGGGTGGGTAAATGGCTACACCTTC.

The chain uses TRBV7-2 and TRBJ2-7; no firm D call. V gave up 1 base and J gave up 0 bases, with 10 bases separating them. Germline CDR1 and CDR2: SGHTA and FQGNSA. The CDR3 extends over 15 amino acids. CDR3 protein: CASSLEALSSYEQYF. The CDR3 DNA reads TGTGCCAGCAGCTTAGAAGCGTTGAGCTCCTACGAGCAGTACTTC.

This clone has only a few counts. V and J are TRBV10-3 and TRBJ1-1; TRBD1 is a possible D gene (5 bases). The germline V and J ends were trimmed by 11 bases and 2 bases, with 15 bases remaining between them. The CDR3 has 13 amino acids. Per germline, CDR1 ENHRY and CDR2 SYGVKD. The CDR3 nucleotides read TGTGCCGTTTTCAGGGACTTCAACACTGAAGCTTTCTTT. It translates to CAVFRDFNTEAFF.

This chain joins TRBV11-3 and TRBJ1-1; D ambiguous. The germline gives CDR1 SGHNT, CDR2 YENEEA. Trimming stripped 3 bases from V and 0 bases from J, with 5 bases between. The CDR3 sequence is 13 residues long. This CDR3 reads CASSFQMNTEAFF. The CDR3 DNA is TGTGCCAGCAGCTTCCAGATGAACACTGAAGCTTTCTTT.

The chain is built from TRBV11-3 and TRBJ2-1; the match to TRBD2 covers 8 bases. V dropped 3 bases and J dropped 7; count of bases not matched to a gene: 2. This CDR3 spans 13 amino acids. CDR1 is SGHNT, CDR2 YENEEA, per germline. The CDR3 DNA reads TGTGCCAGCAGCTTTAGCGGGGCGAATGAGCAGTTCTTC. This encodes CASSFSGANEQFF. The full variable domain, in which reference TRBV11-3 and TRBJ2-1 provide the parts outside the CDR3, is EAGVVQSPRYKIIEKKQPVAFWCNPISGHNTLYWYLQNLGQGPELLIRYENEEAVDDSQLPKDRFSAERLKGVDSTLKIQPAELGDSAVYLCASSFSGANEQFFGPGTRLTVL.

The J gene is TRBJ2-7, the V gene TRBV5-4; possible D gene TRBD2, 5 bases. V shed 5 bases and J shed 7 bases, with 22 bases lying between them. Germline CDR1 is SGHNT and CDR2 is YYREEE (reference sequence). The CDR3 covers 15 residues. Written as DNA, the CDR3 is TGTGCCAGCAGTCCTCGGAGGAGCGGCCAGGAAGAGCAGTACTTC. This codes for CASSPRRSGQEEQYF.

The V call is TRBV28, the J call TRBJ1-4; a possible D gene is TRBD1 (6 bases). With 8 bases removed from V and 5 bases from J, the gap between germline ends came to 12 bases. CDR1 MDHEN and CDR2 SYDVKM come from the germline V gene. The CDR3 totals 13 residues. DNA for the CDR3: TGTGCCAGCTGGGGGCCGTCAAATGAAAAACTGTTTTTT. Protein: CASWGPSNEKLFF.

The DNA of the CDR3 is TGTGCCAGCAGTAAACTACCGGACAATCAGCCCCAGCATTTT. This translates into CASSKLPDNQPQHF. The rearrangement uses TRBV28 and TRBJ1-5; D not certain. The germline V and J ends were trimmed by 5 bases and 3 bases, with 11 bases remaining between them. The CDR3 is 14 residues long. Germline CDR1 and CDR2: MDHEN and SYDVKM.

The V and J genes are TRBV6-5 and TRBJ2-7, with 10 bases that match TRBD2. The germline gives CDR1 MNHEY, CDR2 SVGAGI. Trimming removed 4 bases from V and 7 bases from J; junction bases left unmatched: 7. This CDR3 region has 14 residues. CDR3 protein: CASSSGLAAGEQYF. CDR3 coding DNA: TGTGCCAGCAGTTCTGGACTAGCGGCGGGAGAGCAGTACTTC.

The CDR3, as DNA: TGCAGCGTTGAGGGGCTAGCGGGAGCCTACGAGCAGTACTTC. Residues: CSVEGLAGAYEQYF. The chain employs TRBV29-1 and TRBJ2-7; TRBD2 agrees at 10 bases. The V gene's germline CDR1 is SQVTM and CDR2 ANQGSEA. The CDR3 loop spans 14 amino acids. V shed 3 bases and J 2 bases; nucleotides not matched to a gene: 4.

The chain's CDR3 is CASSLSIRNYGYTF. CDR3 sequence (DNA): TGCGCCAGCAGCCTCTCGATTCGGAACTATGGCTACACCTTC. The J gene is TRBJ1-2, the V gene TRBV4-1; no clear D gene. This CDR3 has 14 residues. Trimming removed 4 bases from V and 2 bases from J, with 11 bases in between. The V gene's germline CDR1 is MGHRA and CDR2 YSYEKL.

V and J are TRBV5-1 and TRBJ2-7; 8 bases line up with TRBD2. V lost 0 bases, J lost 5 bases, and 4 bases stayed unmatched. Germline loops: CDR1 SGHRS, CDR2 YFSETQ. The CDR3 is 14 amino acids. CDR3 sequence (DNA): TGCGCCAGCAGCTTGGACGGGGGGGACAACGAGCAGTACTTC. Protein product: CASSLDGGDNEQYF.

The chain employs TRBV9 and TRBJ2-7; TRBD2 matches at 7 bases. The CDR3 has 16 residues. Germline values: CDR1 SGDLS, CDR2 YYNGEE. V was clipped by 0 bases and J by 0 bases; unmatched bases: 6. CDR3 DNA: TGTGCCAGCAGCGTAGAACCAGCGGGGTTCTCCTACGAGCAGTACTTC. Translating it yields CASSVEPAGFSYEQYF.

The genes are TRBV28 and TRBJ1-2; no definite D call. The germline gives CDR1 MDHEN, CDR2 SYDVKM. The ends were cut back, 5 bases at V and 6 bases at J, with 22 bases in the middle. The CDR3 totals 16 residues. CDR3 DNA: TGTGCCAGCAGTCTACTTCAGATCACGGGAGCAAATGGCTACACCTTC. Its protein is CASSLLQITGANGYTF.

This chain connects TRBV9 to TRBJ1-4; no firm D call. The CDR3 length is 14 residues. V was trimmed by 5 bases and J by 7 bases, leaving 15 bases between them. CDR1 is SGDLS and CDR2 is YYNGEE in the germline V gene. This CDR3 reads CASSPQARIEKLFF. The CDR3, as DNA: TGTGCCAGCAGTCCCCAGGCAAGGATTGAAAAACTGTTTTTT.

This clone appeared a single time. The V gene is TRBV4-1, the J gene TRBJ2-7, with D unresolved. Trimming left V 3 bases short and J 6 bases short, with 18 bases between. Germline assignment: CDR1 MGHRA and CDR2 YSYEKL. The CDR3 is 15 residues long. The CDR3 DNA follows: TGCGCCAGCAGCCAGGCGCGGTTGGCGCTGGCCGAGCAGTACTTC. Protein: CASSQARLALAEQYF.

The chain is built from TRBV6-5 and TRBJ2-7; 11 bases match TRBD2. The CDR3 has 16 amino acids. CDR1 and CDR2 (germline): MNHEY, SVGAGI. V lost 0 bases, J lost 1 base, and 2 bases stayed unmatched. The CDR3 loop is CASSYSGLAASYEQYF. The CDR3 DNA reads TGTGCCAGCAGTTACTCGGGACTAGCGGCTTCCTACGAGCAGTACTTC.